Shown below are 13 T cell receptor beta chains from a single sample sequenced in a study of T cell responses to AZD1222 COVID-19 vaccine. Only in-frame clones appear in the TCRdb table, and some are missing; sequencing was by immunoSEQ multiplex PCR. The table lists fewer than 130,000 clones, 70% to 90% of them singletons. The sequenced sample was peripheral blood, obtained on day 0 of AZD1222 vaccination. These receptors all stem from an adult in good health.

This rearrangement joins TRBV28 to TRBJ1-2, with D tentatively TRBD1 (5 bases). The CDR3 totals 13 residues. V shed 6 bases and J shed 5 bases, with 13 bases lying between them. The germline gives CDR1 MDHEN, CDR2 SYDVKM. CDR3 sequence reads: CASRNPGPYGYTF. CDR3 DNA: TGTGCCAGCAGGAACCCGGGACCTTATGGCTACACCTTC.

Written as DNA, the CDR3 is TGTGCCATCAGGGGGGGGGAGCGGGAGGCCACAGATACGCAGTATTTT. It translates to CAIRGGEREATDTQYF. This chain uses TRBV10-3 with TRBJ2-3; the match to TRBD2 covers 9 bases. The V and J ends lost 6 bases and 2 bases, in that order; junction bases with no gene match: 9. The germline V gene has CDR1 ENHRY and CDR2 SYGVKD. The CDR3 loop spans 16 amino acids.

CDR3 coding DNA: TGTGCCAGCAGGGTGACAGCATCCTATGGCTACACCTTC. Its translation: CASRVTASYGYTF. The chain carries TRBV7-2 and TRBJ1-2, with D perhaps TRBD1 (5 bases). CDR1 is SGHTA and CDR2 is FQGNSA in the germline V gene. The CDR3 is made up of 13 amino acids. Trimming pared 6 bases from V and 4 bases from J, leaving 12 bases between.

This clone was seen once. The J gene is TRBJ1-3, the V gene TRBV28; D gene unclear. Trimming cost V 10 bases and J 2 bases, with 15 bases left between them. Germline V CDR1 and CDR2: MDHEN, SYDVKM. The CDR3 spans 14 residues. CDR3 in amino acids: CATLRGLPGNTIYF. CDR3 DNA sequence: TGTGCCACCCTCCGTGGGCTCCCTGGAAACACCATATATTTT.

The chain employs TRBV19 and TRBJ1-5; TRBD1 might be the D (5 bases). Germline CDR1 LNHDA, CDR2 SQIVND (reference sequence). The length of the CDR3 is 16 residues. Trimming took 0 bases from V and 6 from J, leaving 15 bases between them. The CDR3 spells CASSIDRAGLGQPQHF. The CDR3 DNA is TGTGCCAGTAGTATAGATCGCGCAGGGCTTGGTCAGCCCCAGCATTTT.

V and J are TRBV5-1 and TRBJ2-7; 12 bases fit TRBD1. V dropped 4 bases and J dropped 4; count of bases not matched to a gene: 6. Looked up from germline, CDR1 is SGHRS and CDR2 is YFSETQ. The CDR3 totals 15 residues. The CDR3 region is CASSGTGGSGYEQYF. CDR3 coding DNA: TGCGCCAGCAGCGGGACAGGGGGCTCGGGGTACGAGCAGTACTTC.

This chain links TRBV19 with TRBJ1-1; maybe TRBD1 (6 bases). The germline CDR1 and CDR2 sequences are LNHDA and SQIVND (reference sequence). Between the trimmed V and J ends, which lost 9 bases and 1 base, there was a span of 12 bases. The CDR3 length is 13 residues. In nucleotides, the CDR3 is TGTGCCAGCACTCAGGGGCGGAACACTGAAGCTTTCTTT. This codes for CASTQGRNTEAFF.

The gene calls are TRBV7-2 and TRBJ1-1, with D perhaps matching TRBD1 (6 bases). This CDR3 is 15 amino acids long. The V gene's germline CDR1 is SGHTA and CDR2 FQGNSA. V was pared by 4 bases and J by 1 base, with 13 bases between. CDR3 residues: CASSSPTGQNTEAFF. The DNA for the CDR3 is TGTGCCAGCAGCTCGCCTACAGGGCAGAACACTGAAGCTTTCTTT. The full variable domain, its missing parts supplied by reference TRBV7-2 and TRBJ1-1, is GAGVSQSPSNKVTEKGKDVELRCDPISGHTALYWYRQSLGQGLEFLIYFQGNSAPDKSGLPSDRFSAERTGGSVSTLTIQRTQQEDSAVYLCASSSPTGQNTEAFFGQGTRLTVV.

The V and J genes are TRBV4-3 and TRBJ1-2; no definite D call. Germline CDR1 and CDR2: LGHNA and YSLEER. This CDR3 is built from 15 residues. Between the trimmed V and J ends, which lost 0 bases and 2 bases, there was a span of 10 bases. CDR3 DNA: TGCGCCAGCAGCCAAGATCGCTCAGGCAACTATGGCTACACCTTC. Translated, it gives CASSQDRSGNYGYTF.

The genes are TRBV29-1 and TRBJ2-5; possible D gene TRBD1, 6 bases. The V end was cut by 6 bases, the J end by 1 base, with 12 bases between. Germline CDR1 and CDR2: SQVTM and ANQGSEA. The CDR3 totals 13 residues. The CDR3: CSVAGQIQETQYF. Here the CDR3 DNA reads TGCAGCGTCGCTGGACAGATCCAAGAGACCCAGTACTTC.

This rearrangement joins TRBV18 to TRBJ1-1, with 9 nucleotides matching TRBD1. Trimming at V came to 4 bases and at J to 0 bases, leaving 6 bases not matched to a gene. The V gene's germline CDR1 is KGHSH and CDR2 LQKENI. This CDR3 has 16 residues. In DNA, the CDR3 is TGTGCCAGCTCACTTCGACAGGGGGGAATGAACACTGAAGCTTTCTTT. It yields the protein CASSLRQGGMNTEAFF.

This rearrangement joins TRBV30 to TRBJ1-3, with TRBD1 matching over 7 bases. In germline, CDR1 is GTSNPN, CDR2 SVGIG (reference sequence). This CDR3 comprises 14 residues. Trimming removed 5 bases from V and 0 bases from J; junction bases left unmatched: 4. CDR3 residues: CAWEQGSSGNTIYF. The CDR3 DNA is TGTGCCTGGGAACAGGGGTCCTCTGGAAACACCATATATTTT. The full variable domain, completed using reference TRBV30 and TRBJ1-3, is SQTIHQWPATLVQPVGSPLSLECTVEGTSNPNLYWYRQAAGRGLQLLFYSVGIGQISSEVPQNLSASRPQDRQFILSSKKLLLSDSGFYLCAWEQGSSGNTIYFGEGSWLTVV.

CDR3 protein: CATQPRRGLNNEQFF. CDR3 nucleotides: TGTGCCACCCAGCCCCGACGGGGATTGAACAATGAGCAGTTCTTC. The rearrangement uses TRBV5-8 and TRBJ2-1; the D gene is possibly TRBD2 (5 bases). V lost 9 bases and J lost 5, with 21 bases in between. Germline V gene sequence: CDR1 SGHTS, CDR2 YDEGEE. The CDR3 contains 15 residues.